This T cell receptor (beta chain) was found in a study of graft-versus-host responses after intestinal transplantation. Study-level information: Each recipient received anti-thymocyte globulin induction, then tacrolimus and steroids for 3 to 4 years. Whole-study results and caveats: Recipient marrow showed GvH clones, some seen first in ileum or blood.

The study plated around 200,000 CFSE-labeled responders with around 200,000 irradiated, violet-dye-labeled stimulators. Upon completion of the reaction, proliferating CFSE-low responders, both CD3+CD4+ and CD3+CD8+, were sorted. The table came from immunoSEQ multiplex PCR; TCRdb's copy has only in-frame clones and leaves some out. This table has roughly 17,000 clones, approximately 37% appearing once. This CDR3 is 13 amino acids long. The germline gives CDR1 MNHEY, CDR2 SMNVEV (reference sequence). V lost 0 bases and J 9 bases, leaving 9 bases between the germline ends. This TCR was recovered from a human patient who received an intestinal transplant. V is TRBV27 and J is TRBJ2-1; no clear D. The sample was alloreactive CD8+ T cells from a mixed lymphocyte reaction culture, taken before intestinal transplant. Subset reported: CFSE-low proliferating T cells sorted from roughly six-day pre-transplant mixed lymphocyte reaction (GvH or HvG direction). CDR3 in DNA: TGTGCCAGCAGTTTATCGTCCAGTATTGAGCAGTTCTTC. This translates into CASSLSSSIEQFF.